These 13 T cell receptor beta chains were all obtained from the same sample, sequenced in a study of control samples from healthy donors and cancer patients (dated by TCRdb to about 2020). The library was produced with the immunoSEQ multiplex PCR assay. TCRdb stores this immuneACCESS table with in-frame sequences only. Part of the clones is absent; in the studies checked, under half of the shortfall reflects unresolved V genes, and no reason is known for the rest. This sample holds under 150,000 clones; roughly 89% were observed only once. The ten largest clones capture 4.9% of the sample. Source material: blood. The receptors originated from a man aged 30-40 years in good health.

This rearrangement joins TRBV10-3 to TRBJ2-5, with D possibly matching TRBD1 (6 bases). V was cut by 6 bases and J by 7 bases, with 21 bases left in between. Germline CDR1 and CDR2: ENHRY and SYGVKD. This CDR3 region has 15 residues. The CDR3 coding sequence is TGTGCCATCAGCCAGGGGCCGGGGTTGGCGGTGACCCAGTACTTC. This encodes CAISQGPGLAVTQYF.

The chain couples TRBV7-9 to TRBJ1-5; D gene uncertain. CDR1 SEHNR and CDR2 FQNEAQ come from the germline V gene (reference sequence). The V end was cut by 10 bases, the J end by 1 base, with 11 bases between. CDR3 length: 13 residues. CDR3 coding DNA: TGTGCCACCACACCCGTAAGCAATCAGCCCCAGCATTTT. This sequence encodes CATTPVSNQPQHF.

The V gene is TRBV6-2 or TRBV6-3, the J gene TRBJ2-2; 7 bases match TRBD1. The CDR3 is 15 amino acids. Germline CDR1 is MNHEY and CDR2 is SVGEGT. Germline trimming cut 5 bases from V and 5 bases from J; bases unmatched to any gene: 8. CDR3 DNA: TGTGCCAGCAGTATCACAGGGGCGAGGACCGGGGAGCTGTTTTTT. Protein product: CASSITGARTGELFF.

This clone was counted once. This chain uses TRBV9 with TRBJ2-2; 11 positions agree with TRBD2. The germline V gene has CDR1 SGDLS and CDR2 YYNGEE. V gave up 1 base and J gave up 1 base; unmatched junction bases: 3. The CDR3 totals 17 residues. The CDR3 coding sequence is TGTGCCAGCAGCGTAAAGGGGACTAGCGGGAACACCGGGGAGCTGTTTTTT. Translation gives CASSVKGTSGNTGELFF.

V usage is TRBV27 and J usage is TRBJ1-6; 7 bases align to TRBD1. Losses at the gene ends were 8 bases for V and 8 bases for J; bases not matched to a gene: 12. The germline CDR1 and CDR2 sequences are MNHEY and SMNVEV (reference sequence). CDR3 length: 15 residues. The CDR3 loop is CASHKVNRGDSPLHF. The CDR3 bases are TGTGCCAGCCATAAGGTTAACAGGGGTGATTCACCCCTCCACTTT.

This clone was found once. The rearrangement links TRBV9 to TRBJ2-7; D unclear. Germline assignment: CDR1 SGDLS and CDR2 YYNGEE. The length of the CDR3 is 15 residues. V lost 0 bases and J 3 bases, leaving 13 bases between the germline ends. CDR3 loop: CASSVVAESGYEQYF. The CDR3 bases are TGTGCCAGCAGCGTAGTGGCTGAGTCCGGCTACGAGCAGTACTTC.

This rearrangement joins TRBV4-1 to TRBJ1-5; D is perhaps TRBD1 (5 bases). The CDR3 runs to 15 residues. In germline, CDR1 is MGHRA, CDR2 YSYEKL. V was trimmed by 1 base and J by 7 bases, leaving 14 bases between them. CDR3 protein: CASSQGWGRDQPQHF. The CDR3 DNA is TGCGCCAGCAGCCAAGGATGGGGTAGGGACCAGCCCCAGCATTTT.

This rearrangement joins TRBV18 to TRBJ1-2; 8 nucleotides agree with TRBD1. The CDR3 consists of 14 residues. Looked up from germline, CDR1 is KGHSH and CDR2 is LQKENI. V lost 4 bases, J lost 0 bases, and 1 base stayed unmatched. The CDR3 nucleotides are TGTGCCAGCTCACAGACAGGGGCTAACTATGGCTACACCTTC. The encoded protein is CASSQTGANYGYTF.

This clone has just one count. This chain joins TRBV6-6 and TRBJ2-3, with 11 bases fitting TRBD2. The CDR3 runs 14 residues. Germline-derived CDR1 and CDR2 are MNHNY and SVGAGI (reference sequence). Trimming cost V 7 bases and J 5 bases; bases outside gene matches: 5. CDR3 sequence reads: CASIEGLAGDTQYF. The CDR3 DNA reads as TGTGCCAGCATCGAAGGACTAGCGGGAGATACGCAGTATTTT.

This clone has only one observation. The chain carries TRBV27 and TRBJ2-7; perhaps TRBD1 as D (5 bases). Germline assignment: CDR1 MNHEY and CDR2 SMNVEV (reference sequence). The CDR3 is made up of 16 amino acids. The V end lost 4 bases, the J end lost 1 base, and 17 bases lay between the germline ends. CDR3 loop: CASSYGAGGYSYEQYF. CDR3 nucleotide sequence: TGTGCCAGCAGTTATGGGGCAGGCGGTTATTCCTACGAGCAGTACTTC.

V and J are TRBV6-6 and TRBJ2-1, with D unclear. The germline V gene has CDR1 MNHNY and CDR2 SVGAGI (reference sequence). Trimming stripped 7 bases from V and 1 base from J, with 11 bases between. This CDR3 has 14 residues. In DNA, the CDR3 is TGTGCCAGCATCCGAGCCCTTTCCTACAATGAGCAGTTCTTC. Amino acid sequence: CASIRALSYNEQFF.

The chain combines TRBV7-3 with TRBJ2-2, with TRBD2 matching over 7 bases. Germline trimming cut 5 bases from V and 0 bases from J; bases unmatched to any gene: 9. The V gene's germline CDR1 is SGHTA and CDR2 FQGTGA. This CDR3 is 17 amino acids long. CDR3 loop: CASSPGASGTNTGELFF. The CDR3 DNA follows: TGTGCCAGCAGCCCGGGTGCTAGCGGAACGAACACCGGGGAGCTGTTTTTT.

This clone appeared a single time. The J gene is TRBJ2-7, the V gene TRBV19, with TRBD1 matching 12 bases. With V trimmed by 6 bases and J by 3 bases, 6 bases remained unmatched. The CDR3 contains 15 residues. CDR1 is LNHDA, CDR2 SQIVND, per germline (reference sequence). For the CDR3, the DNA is TGTGCCAGTAGCTCGGGGGACAGGGGGCTCTACGAGCAGTACTTC. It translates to CASSSGDRGLYEQYF. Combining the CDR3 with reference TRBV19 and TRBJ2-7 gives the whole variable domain DGGITQSPKYLFRKEGQNVTLSCEQNLNHDAMYWYRQDPGQGLRLIYYSQIVNDFQKGDIAEGYSVSREKKESFPLTVTSAQKNPTAFYLCASSSGDRGLYEQYFGPGTRLTVT.